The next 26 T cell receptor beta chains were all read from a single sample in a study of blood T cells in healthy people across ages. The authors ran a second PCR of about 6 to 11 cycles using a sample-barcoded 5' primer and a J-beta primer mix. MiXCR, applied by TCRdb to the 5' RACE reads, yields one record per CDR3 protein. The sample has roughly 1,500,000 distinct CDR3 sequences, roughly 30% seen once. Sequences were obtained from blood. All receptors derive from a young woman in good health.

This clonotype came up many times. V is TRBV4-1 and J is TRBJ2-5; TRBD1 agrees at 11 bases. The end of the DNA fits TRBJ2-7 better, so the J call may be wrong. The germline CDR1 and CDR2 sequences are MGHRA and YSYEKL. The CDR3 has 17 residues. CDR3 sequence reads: CASSQDRPGQGAIEQYF. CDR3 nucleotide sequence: TGCGCCAGCAGCCAAGATCGCCCAGGACAGGGGGCAATCGAGCAGTACTTC.

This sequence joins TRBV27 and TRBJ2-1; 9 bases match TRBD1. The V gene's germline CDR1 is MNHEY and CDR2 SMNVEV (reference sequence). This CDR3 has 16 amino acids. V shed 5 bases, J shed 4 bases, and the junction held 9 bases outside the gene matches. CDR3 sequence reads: CASSPTTGGWYNEQFF. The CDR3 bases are TGTGCCAGCAGTCCTACAACAGGGGGCTGGTACAATGAGCAGTTCTTC.

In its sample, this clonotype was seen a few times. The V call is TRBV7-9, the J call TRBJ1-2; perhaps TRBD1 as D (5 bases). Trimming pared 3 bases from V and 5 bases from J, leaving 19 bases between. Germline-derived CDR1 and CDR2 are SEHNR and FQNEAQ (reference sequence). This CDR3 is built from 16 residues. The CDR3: CASSFSQPGTDYGYTF. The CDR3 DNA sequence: TGTGCCAGCAGCTTTTCCCAGCCCGGGACGGATTATGGCTACACCTTC. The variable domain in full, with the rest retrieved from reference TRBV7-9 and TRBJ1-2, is DTGVSQNPRHKITKRGQNVTFRCDPISEHNRLYWYRQTLGQGPEFLTYFQNEAQLEKSRLLSDRFSAERPKGSFSTLEIQRTEQGDSAMYLCASSFSQPGTDYGYTFGSGTRLTVV.

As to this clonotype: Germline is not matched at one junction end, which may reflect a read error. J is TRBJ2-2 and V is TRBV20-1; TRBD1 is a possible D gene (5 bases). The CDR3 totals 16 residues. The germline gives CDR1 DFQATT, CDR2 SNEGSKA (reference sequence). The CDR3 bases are TGCAGTGCTGGAGATTACGCAGGGCGGAACACCGGGGAGCTGTTTTTT. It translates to CSAGDYAGRNTGELFF.

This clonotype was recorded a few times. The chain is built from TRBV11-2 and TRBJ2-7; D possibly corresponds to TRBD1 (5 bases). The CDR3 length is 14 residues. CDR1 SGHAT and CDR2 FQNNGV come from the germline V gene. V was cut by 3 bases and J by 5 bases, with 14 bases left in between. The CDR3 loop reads CASSFSAGLNEQYF. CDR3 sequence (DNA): TGTGCCAGCAGCTTCTCTGCAGGGTTGAACGAGCAGTACTTC.

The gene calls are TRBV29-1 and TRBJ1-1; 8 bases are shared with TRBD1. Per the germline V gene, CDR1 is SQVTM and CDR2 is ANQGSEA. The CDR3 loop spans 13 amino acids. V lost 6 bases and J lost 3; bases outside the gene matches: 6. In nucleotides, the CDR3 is TGCAGCGTCGACAGGGGTGTGGACACTGAAGCTTTCTTT. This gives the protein CSVDRGVDTEAFF.

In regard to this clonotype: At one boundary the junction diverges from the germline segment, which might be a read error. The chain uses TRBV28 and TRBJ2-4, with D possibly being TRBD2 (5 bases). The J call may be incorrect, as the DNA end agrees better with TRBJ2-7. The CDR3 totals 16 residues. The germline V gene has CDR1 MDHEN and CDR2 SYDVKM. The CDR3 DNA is TGTACCAGCAGAGATCCCATGGACTCCGCGCGGTACGAGCAGTACTTC. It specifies CTSRDPMDSARYEQYF.

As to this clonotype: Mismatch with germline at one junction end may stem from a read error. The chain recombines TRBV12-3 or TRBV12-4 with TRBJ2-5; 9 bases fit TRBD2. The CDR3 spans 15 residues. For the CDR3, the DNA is TGTGCCAGCAGTTCAAGGGGCGGGGGGGAAGAGACCCGGTACTTC. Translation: CASSSRGGGEETRYF.

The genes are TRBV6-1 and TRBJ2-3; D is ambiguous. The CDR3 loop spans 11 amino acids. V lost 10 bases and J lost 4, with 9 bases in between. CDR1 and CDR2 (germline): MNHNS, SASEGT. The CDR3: CATWKADTQYF. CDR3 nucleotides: TGTGCCACCTGGAAAGCAGATACGCAGTATTTT.

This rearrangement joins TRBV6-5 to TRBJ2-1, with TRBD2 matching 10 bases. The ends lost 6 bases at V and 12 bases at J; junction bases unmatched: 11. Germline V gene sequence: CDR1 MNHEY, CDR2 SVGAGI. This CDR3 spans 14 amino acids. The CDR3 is CASRNRAGGSAQFF. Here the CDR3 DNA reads TGTGCCAGCAGAAACAGAGCGGGGGGGTCAGCGCAGTTCTTC.

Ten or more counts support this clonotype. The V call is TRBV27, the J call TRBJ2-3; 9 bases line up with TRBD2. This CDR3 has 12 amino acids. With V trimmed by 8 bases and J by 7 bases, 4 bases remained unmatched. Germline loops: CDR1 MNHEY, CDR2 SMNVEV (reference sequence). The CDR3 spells CASGLARNTQYF. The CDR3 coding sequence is TGTGCCAGCGGACTAGCGCGGAATACGCAGTATTTT.

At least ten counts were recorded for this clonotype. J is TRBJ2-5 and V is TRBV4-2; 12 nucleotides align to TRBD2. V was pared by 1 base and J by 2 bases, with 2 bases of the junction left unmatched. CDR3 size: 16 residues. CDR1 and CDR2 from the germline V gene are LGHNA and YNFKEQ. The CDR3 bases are TGTGCCAGCAGCCAAGGCGGACTAGCGGGACAAGAGACCCAGTACTTC. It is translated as CASSQGGLAGQETQYF.

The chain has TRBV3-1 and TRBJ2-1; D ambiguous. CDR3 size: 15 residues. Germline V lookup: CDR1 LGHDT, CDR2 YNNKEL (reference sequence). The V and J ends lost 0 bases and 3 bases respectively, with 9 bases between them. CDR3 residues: CASSQEGTLYNEQFF. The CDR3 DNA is TGTGCCAGCAGCCAAGAAGGTACACTCTACAATGAGCAGTTCTTC.

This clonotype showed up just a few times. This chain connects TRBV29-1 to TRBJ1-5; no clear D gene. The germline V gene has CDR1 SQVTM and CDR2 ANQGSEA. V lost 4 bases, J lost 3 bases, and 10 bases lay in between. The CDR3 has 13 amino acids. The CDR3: CSVVDDPNQPQHF. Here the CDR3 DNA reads TGCAGCGTTGTCGACGACCCCAATCAGCCCCAGCATTTT. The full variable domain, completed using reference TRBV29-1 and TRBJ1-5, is SAVISQKPSRDICQRGTSLTIQCQVDSQVTMMFWYRQQPGQSLTLIATANQGSEATYESGFVIDKFPISRPNLTFSTLTVSNMSPEDSSIYLCSVVDDPNQPQHFGDGTRLSIL.

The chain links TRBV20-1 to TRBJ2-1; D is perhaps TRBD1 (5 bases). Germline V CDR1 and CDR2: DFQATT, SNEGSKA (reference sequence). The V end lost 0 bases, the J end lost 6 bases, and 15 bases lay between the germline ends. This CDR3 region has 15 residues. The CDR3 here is CSARDHKGLGNEQFF. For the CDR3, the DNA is TGCAGTGCTAGAGATCATAAGGGGTTAGGCAATGAGCAGTTCTTC.

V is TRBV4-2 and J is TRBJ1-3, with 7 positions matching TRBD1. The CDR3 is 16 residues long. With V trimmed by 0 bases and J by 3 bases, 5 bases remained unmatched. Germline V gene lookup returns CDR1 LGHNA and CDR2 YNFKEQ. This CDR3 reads CASSQELSGGGNTIYF. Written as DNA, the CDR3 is TGTGCCAGCAGCCAAGAACTCTCAGGGGGTGGAAACACCATATATTTT.

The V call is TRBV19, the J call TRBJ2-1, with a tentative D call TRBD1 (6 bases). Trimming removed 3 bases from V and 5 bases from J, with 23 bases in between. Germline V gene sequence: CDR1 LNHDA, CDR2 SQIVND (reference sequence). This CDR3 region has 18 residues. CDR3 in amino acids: CASSMLGNKGTTDNEQFF. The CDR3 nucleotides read TGTGCCAGTAGTATGCTTGGAAATAAGGGGACAACCGACAATGAGCAGTTCTTC.

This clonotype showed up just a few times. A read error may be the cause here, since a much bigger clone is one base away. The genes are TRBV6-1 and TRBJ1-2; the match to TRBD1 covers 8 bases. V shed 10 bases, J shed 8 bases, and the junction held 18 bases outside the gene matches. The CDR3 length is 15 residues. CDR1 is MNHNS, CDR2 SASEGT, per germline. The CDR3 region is CATVPPGQVALGYTF. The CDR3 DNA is TGTGCCACCGTTCCCCCGGGACAGGTGGCGTTGGGCTACACCTTC.

The CDR3 loop is CASSLVERTYEQYF. DNA for the CDR3: TGTGCCAGCAGCTTGGTAGAGCGTACCTACGAGCAGTACTTC. The V gene is TRBV5-6, the J gene TRBJ2-7, with no clear D. Germline loops: CDR1 SGHDT, CDR2 YYEEEE. V dropped 0 bases and J dropped 2 bases, with 9 bases sitting between them. There are 14 residues in the CDR3.

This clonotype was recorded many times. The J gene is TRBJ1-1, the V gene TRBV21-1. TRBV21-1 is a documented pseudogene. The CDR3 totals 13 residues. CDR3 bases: TGTGCCAGCAGCAAAGGAATAAACACTGAAGCTTTCTTT. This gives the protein CASSKGINTEAFF.

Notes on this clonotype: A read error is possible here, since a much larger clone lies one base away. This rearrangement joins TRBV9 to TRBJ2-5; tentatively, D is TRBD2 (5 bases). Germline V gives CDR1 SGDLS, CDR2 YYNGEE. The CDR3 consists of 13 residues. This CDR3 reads CANSGPFGETQYF. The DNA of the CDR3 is TGTGCCAACAGCGGCCCGTTTGGAGAGACCCAGTACTTC. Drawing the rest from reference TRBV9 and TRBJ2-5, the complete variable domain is DSGVTQTPKHLITATGQRVTLRCSPRSGDLSVYWYQQSLDQGLQFLIQYYNGEERAKGNILERFSAQQFPDLHSELNLSSLELGDSALYFCANSGPFGETQYFGPGTRLLVL.

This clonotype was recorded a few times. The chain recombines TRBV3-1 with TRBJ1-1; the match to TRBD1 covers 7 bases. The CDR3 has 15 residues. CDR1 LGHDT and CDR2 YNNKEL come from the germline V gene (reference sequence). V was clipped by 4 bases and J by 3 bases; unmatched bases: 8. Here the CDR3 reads CASSPTGLLHTEAFF. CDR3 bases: TGTGCCAGCAGCCCGACAGGGCTACTACACACTGAAGCTTTCTTT. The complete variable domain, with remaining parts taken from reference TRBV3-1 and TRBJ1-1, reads DTAVSQTPKYLVTQMGNDKSIKCEQNLGHDTMYWYKQDSKKFLKIMFSYNNKELIINETVPNRFSPKSPDKAHLNLHINSLELGDSAVYFCASSPTGLLHTEAFFGQGTRLTVV.

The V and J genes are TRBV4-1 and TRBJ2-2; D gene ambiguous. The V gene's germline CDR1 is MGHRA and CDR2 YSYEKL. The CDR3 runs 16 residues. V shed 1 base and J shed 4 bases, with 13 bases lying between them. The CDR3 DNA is TGCGCCAGCAGCCAAGGTCCAGCCATCCGCACCGGGGAGCTGTTTTTT. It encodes CASSQGPAIRTGELFF.

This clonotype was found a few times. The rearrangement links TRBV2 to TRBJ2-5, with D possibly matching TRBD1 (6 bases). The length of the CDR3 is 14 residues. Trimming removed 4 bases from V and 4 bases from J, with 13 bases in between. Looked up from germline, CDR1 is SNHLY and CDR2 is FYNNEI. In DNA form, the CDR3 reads TGTGCCAGCAGTGCGCCAGGGGAAGGAGAGACCCAGTACTTC. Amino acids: CASSAPGEGETQYF.

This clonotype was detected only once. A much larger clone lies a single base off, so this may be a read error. The CDR3 DNA sequence: TGCACCAGCAGCTTGGGCGGGACAGGAGTGTCTAATGAGCAGTTCTTC. Protein: CTSSLGGTGVSNEQFF. V and J are TRBV5-1 and TRBJ2-1, with 8 bases that match TRBD1. Per germline, CDR1 SGHRS and CDR2 YFSETQ. The CDR3 is made up of 16 amino acids.

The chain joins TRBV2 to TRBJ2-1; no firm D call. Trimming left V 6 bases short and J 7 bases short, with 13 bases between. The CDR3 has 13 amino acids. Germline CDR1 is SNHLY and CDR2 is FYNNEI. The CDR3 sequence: CASSGQRVNEQFF. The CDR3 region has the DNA TGTGCCAGCAGCGGGCAGCGAGTTAATGAGCAGTTCTTC.